These 18 T cell receptor beta chains originate from one sample sequenced in a study of siplizumab effects on memory and regulatory T cells. Using immunoSEQ multiplex PCR, the repertoire was profiled, and TCRdb retains in-frame clones only, with some absent. The data hold some 120,000 clones, with around 93% observed a single time. The specimen sequenced was non-Treg CD4+ T cells sorted from blood. These receptors all stem from a human donor in good health.

The chain carries TRBV7-7 and TRBJ2-4; unclear D gene. Germline assignment: CDR1 SSHAT and CDR2 FNYEAQ (reference sequence). The CDR3 contains 13 residues. V lost 6 bases to trimming and J lost 7 bases, with 13 bases between them. The CDR3, as DNA: TGTGCCAGCAGTTCTGGCCCCGGGAACATTCAGTACTTC. Its translation: CASSSGPGNIQYF.

The V gene is TRBV6-1, the J gene TRBJ1-5; D is unclear. The ends were cut back, 4 bases at V and 6 bases at J, with 10 bases in the middle. The CDR3 sequence is 13 residues long. Per germline, CDR1 MNHNS and CDR2 SASEGT. The CDR3 sequence is CASSGVLGQPQHF. The CDR3 nucleotides read TGTGCCAGCAGTGGAGTTTTAGGTCAGCCCCAGCATTTT.

The chain links TRBV7-3 to TRBJ1-1; 10 bases are a match to TRBD1. The V segment lost 5 bases and the J segment 11 bases; nucleotides outside the gene matches: 14. Germline CDR1 and CDR2: SGHTA and FQGTGA. The CDR3 length is 15 residues. The CDR3 DNA is TGTGCCAGCAGCGACCCCGGGACAGGGGTATCTAGGGCTTTCTTT. This sequence encodes CASSDPGTGVSRAFF.

The rearrangement links TRBV3-2 to TRBJ2-2. TRBV3-2 has pseudogene status. This CDR3 has 9 residues. CDR3 loop: CASDFKVFF. The CDR3 DNA sequence: TGTGCCAGCGATTTTAAGGTGTTTTTT.

This clone appeared once. The chain couples TRBV28 to TRBJ2-7, with TRBD1 identical over 9 bases. CDR3 length: 15 residues. With 1 base clipped from V and 1 base from J, the junction kept 2 bases outside the gene matches. CDR1 is MDHEN, CDR2 SYDVKM, per germline. DNA of the CDR3: TGTGCCAGCAGTTTATTGGGGACAGGGTCCTACGAGCAGTACTTC. It encodes CASSLLGTGSYEQYF.

The gene calls are TRBV5-1 and TRBJ1-2, with TRBD1 as a possible D gene (6 bases). In germline, CDR1 is SGHRS, CDR2 YFSETQ. V lost 0 bases to trimming and J lost 8 bases, with 14 bases between them. This CDR3 has 14 amino acids. The CDR3 bases are TGCGCCAGCAGCTTGGGCAACAGGGAGGGAGGCTACACCTTC. Translation: CASSLGNREGGYTF.

The chain combines TRBV28 with TRBJ1-1, with 7 bases matching TRBD1. From germline, CDR1 is MDHEN and CDR2 SYDVKM. The CDR3 consists of 12 residues. The J segment lost 5 bases and the V segment lost 6 bases, leaving 3 bases of the junction unmatched. In DNA, the CDR3 is TGTGCCAGCAGAATCAGGGGGACTGAAGCTTTCTTT. Translation: CASRIRGTEAFF.

The V gene is TRBV7-9, the J gene TRBJ1-6; a weak D match, TRBD1 (6 bases). From germline, CDR1 is SEHNR and CDR2 FQNEAQ (reference sequence). There are 15 residues in the CDR3. V shed 0 bases and J shed 10 bases, with 13 bases lying between them. The CDR3 nucleotides are TGTGCCAGCAGCTTAGCGCAGGGGCCGAACTCACCCCTCCACTTT. Translating gives CASSLAQGPNSPLHF.

This chain links TRBV7-3 with TRBJ2-6; 7 positions match TRBD1. V dropped 7 bases and J dropped 0; count of bases not matched to a gene: 3. Germline V gene sequence: CDR1 SGHTA, CDR2 FQGTGA. The CDR3 is 15 amino acids. CDR3 bases: TGTGCCAGCATGGCAGGGGGCTCTGGGGCCAACGTCCTGACTTTC. Encoded protein: CASMAGGSGANVLTF.

The chain has TRBV28 and TRBJ2-5; 9 bases are a match to TRBD1. This CDR3 region has 16 residues. Looked up from germline, CDR1 is MDHEN and CDR2 is SYDVKM. V was clipped by 4 bases and J by 5 bases; unmatched bases: 11. CDR3 sequence (DNA): TGTGCCAGCAGTTCCCGGAACACAGGGGGCGGGGAGACCCAGTACTTC. Protein: CASSSRNTGGGETQYF.

The chain is built from TRBV7-9 and TRBJ1-2; D not certain. The germline V gene has CDR1 SEHNR and CDR2 FQNEAQ (reference sequence). The V and J ends lost 5 bases and 0 bases respectively, with 16 bases between them. The CDR3 length is 16 residues. CDR3 amino acids: CASSPPPGEANYGYTF. The CDR3 DNA reads TGTGCCAGCAGCCCCCCCCCGGGTGAAGCTAACTATGGCTACACCTTC.

This clone has a single count. V is TRBV18 and J is TRBJ2-7; tentatively, D is TRBD2 (6 bases). Germline V gene sequence: CDR1 KGHSH, CDR2 LQKENI. Trimming cost V 2 bases and J 0 bases, with 14 bases left between them. This CDR3 region has 16 residues. The CDR3 loop reads CASSPVGDLVSYEQYF. The CDR3 DNA reads TGTGCCAGCTCACCAGTAGGGGACTTGGTCTCCTACGAGCAGTACTTC.

J is TRBJ2-2 and V is TRBV5-1; D unclear. Germline assignment: CDR1 SGHRS and CDR2 YFSETQ. CDR3 length: 14 residues. V lost 0 bases to trimming and J lost 5 bases, with 8 bases between them. In DNA, the CDR3 is TGCGCCAGCAGCTTGGTCGTGCAAACCGGGGAGCTGTTTTTT. This gives the protein CASSLVVQTGELFF.

V is TRBV5-5 and J is TRBJ1-1, with 8 bases identical to TRBD1. The CDR3 has 13 amino acids. Germline V CDR1 and CDR2: SGHKS, YYEKEE (reference sequence). Trimming took 4 bases from V and 5 from J; bases not matched to a gene: 4. The CDR3 loop is CASSQGARTEAFF. For the CDR3, the DNA is TGTGCCAGCAGCCAGGGGGCTCGGACTGAAGCTTTCTTT. The whole variable domain, remainder taken from reference TRBV5-5 and TRBJ1-1, is DAGVTQSPTHLIKTRGQQVTLRCSPISGHKSVSWYQQVLGQGPQFIFQYYEKEERGRGNFPDRFSARQFPNYSSELNVNALLLGDSALYLCASSQGARTEAFFGQGTRLTVV.

This chain connects TRBV19 to TRBJ2-3; the match to TRBD1 covers 8 bases. Germline-derived CDR1 and CDR2 are LNHDA and SQIVND (reference sequence). The CDR3 extends over 17 amino acids. V lost 3 bases to trimming and J lost 1 base; unmatched junction nucleotides: 9. The CDR3 DNA reads TGTGCCAGTAGTATTAGGGGTCCGGGACAGGGCACAGATACGCAGTATTTT. Translated, it gives CASSIRGPGQGTDTQYF.

The chain carries TRBV28 and TRBJ1-4; 9 nucleotides align to TRBD1. CDR1 and CDR2 (germline): MDHEN, SYDVKM. This CDR3 has 15 residues. V lost 5 bases and J lost 7; bases outside the gene matches: 8. The CDR3 protein is CASSLTGGAAEKLFF. The CDR3 coding sequence is TGTGCCAGCAGTCTCACAGGGGGCGCAGCTGAAAAACTGTTTTTT. The complete variable domain, with remaining parts taken from reference TRBV28 and TRBJ1-4, reads DVKVTQSSRYLVKRTGEKVFLECVQDMDHENMFWYRQDPGLGLRLIYFSYDVKMKEKGDIPEGYSVSREKKERFSLILESASTNQTSMYLCASSLTGGAAEKLFFGSGTQLSVL.

V usage is TRBV7-2 and J usage is TRBJ1-3, with D perhaps TRBD1 (6 bases). V was clipped by 2 bases and J by 4 bases, with 12 bases between them. This CDR3 contains 15 residues. Germline-derived CDR1 and CDR2 are SGHTA and FQGNSA. In nucleotides, the CDR3 is TGTGCCAGCAGCTTAATGGGGGCCTCGGGAAACACCATATATTTT. This gives the protein CASSLMGASGNTIYF. Based on the CDR3 plus reference TRBV7-2 and TRBJ1-3, the full variable domain is GAGVSQSPSNKVTEKGKDVELRCDPISGHTALYWYRQSLGQGLEFLIYFQGNSAPDKSGLPSDRFSAERTGGSVSTLTIQRTQQEDSAVYLCASSLMGASGNTIYFGEGSWLTVV.

V and J are TRBV11-2 and TRBJ2-1; 10 nucleotides line up with TRBD2. Germline loops: CDR1 SGHAT, CDR2 FQNNGV. After removal of 2 bases from V and 8 bases from J, the junction contained 9 bases not matched to a gene. The CDR3 loop spans 16 amino acids. The CDR3 sequence: CASSLRSGGAADEQFF. CDR3 DNA: TGTGCCAGCAGCTTAAGGAGCGGGGGGGCCGCTGATGAGCAGTTCTTC.